Detailed here is one T cell receptor (beta chain). This record belongs to a study of OX40 agonist ivuxolimab in advanced cancers. Only in-frame clones appear in the TCRdb table, and some are missing; sequencing was by immunoSEQ multiplex PCR. The table records tens of thousands of clones, about 79% of them present only once. Trimming took 1 base from V and 8 from J, leaving 17 bases between them. The CDR3 has 15 amino acids. Germline V gene sequence: CDR1 SGHTA, CDR2 FQGNSA. The source of this sequence is an adult with an advanced solid tumor such as melanoma, head and neck, liver or kidney cancer. This chain connects TRBV7-2 to TRBJ2-5; no definite D call. Here the sequenced sample was CD4+ or CD8+ T cells sorted from blood, taken in a trial of the OX40 agonist ivuxolimab. For the CDR3, the DNA is TGTGCCAGCAGCTTAGTATGGAACCATGAGAGTACCCAGTACTTC. This translates into CASSLVWNHESTQYF.